The 31 T cell receptor beta chains below were found in one sample sequenced in a study of blood T cells in healthy people across ages (dated by TCRdb to the mid-2010s). Library construction relied on 5' RACE. These reads were obtained on an Illumina HiSeq 2500. The second PCR ran for about 6 to 12 cycles and used a J-beta primer mix along with a sample-barcoded 5' primer. Starting from the raw public reads, TCRdb applied fastp trimming at Q25, assembled clones with MiXCR and retained in-frame beta chains. Here each entry gathers all rows of one CDR3 protein and keeps the most common genes and DNA. Within this sample are 650,000 to 1,000,000 distinct CDR3 sequences, with about half of them counted one time only. Clones ranked in the top ten supply around 18% of the sample. Sequences were obtained from blood. These TCRs come from an elderly man in good health.

The genes are TRBV20-1 and TRBJ2-2; D possibly corresponds to TRBD1 (6 bases). The CDR3 runs to 15 residues. Germline V gene data show CDR1 as DFQATT and CDR2 as SNEGSKA (reference sequence). The V end lost 3 bases, the J end lost 4 bases, and 15 bases lay between the germline ends. DNA of the CDR3: TGCAGTGCTAGGGGCCGGGACACCTTCACCGGGGAGCTGTTTTTT. Residues: CSARGRDTFTGELFF.

The chain employs TRBV29-1 and TRBJ2-5, with 9 bases identical to TRBD2. The length of the CDR3 is 19 residues. Looked up from germline, CDR1 is SQVTM and CDR2 is ANQGSEA. V gave up 4 bases and J gave up 11 bases; unmatched junction bases: 29. CDR3 in DNA: TGCAGCGTTGGAGGACCGACAGGATGGCTGACTAGCGGATCCAATGGGCAGTACTTC. Its protein is CSVGGPTGWLTSGSNGQYF.

The CDR3 is CASSFLYGQTGIETQYF. DNA for the CDR3: TGTGCCAGCAGTTTCCTCTATGGACAGACCGGGATTGAGACCCAGTACTTC. The V call is TRBV12-3 or TRBV12-4, the J call TRBJ2-7; D may be TRBD1 (6 bases). The end of the DNA aligns better with TRBJ2-5, so the J call may be wrong. This CDR3 spans 17 amino acids.

The chain combines TRBV28 with TRBJ1-5, with TRBD1 identical over 11 bases. CDR1 and CDR2 (germline): MDHEN, SYDVKM. The CDR3 runs 16 residues. The V and J ends lost 6 bases and 6 bases, in that order; junction bases with no gene match: 10. CDR3 loop: CASSKNGQGARQPQHF. As DNA, the CDR3 is TGTGCCAGCAGCAAGAACGGACAGGGGGCGCGTCAGCCCCAGCATTTT.

The V and J genes are TRBV24-1 and TRBJ2-1, with TRBD1 identical over 9 bases. In germline, CDR1 is KGHDR, CDR2 SFDVKD. J was trimmed by 4 bases and V by 4 bases; bases with no gene match: 4. The CDR3 runs 15 residues. CDR3 protein: CATSDPGTGYNEQFF. The CDR3 DNA follows: TGTGCCACCAGTGACCCCGGGACAGGGTACAATGAGCAGTTCTTC.

The V call is TRBV28, the J call TRBJ1-5; D ambiguous. The CDR3 is 17 residues long. V lost 3 bases and J 0 bases, leaving 15 bases between the germline ends. Germline V lookup: CDR1 MDHEN, CDR2 SYDVKM. CDR3 in DNA: TGTGCCAGCAGTTTGCTAGGAGTTGGGAATAGCAATCAGCCCCAGCATTTT. This encodes CASSLLGVGNSNQPQHF.

V usage is TRBV29-1 and J usage is TRBJ2-1, with 7 nucleotides matching TRBD2. V lost 0 bases, J lost 3 bases, and 8 bases stayed unmatched. The CDR3 runs 16 residues. Germline-derived CDR1 and CDR2 are SQVTM and ANQGSEA. This CDR3 reads CSVEDQAGEVYNEQFF. DNA for the CDR3: TGCAGCGTTGAAGATCAGGCGGGAGAGGTCTACAATGAGCAGTTCTTC.

The chain carries TRBV6-5 and TRBJ2-5; D might be TRBD1 (5 bases). The closer fit of TRBJ2-7 to the DNA end suggests the J call may be wrong. Germline CDR1 and CDR2: MNHEY and SVGAGI. This CDR3 has 15 residues. CDR3 in DNA: TGTGCCAGCAGTTATACCTACAGGAATCCCGACGAGCAGTACTTC. Translation gives CASSYTYRNPDEQYF.

The genes are TRBV20-1 and TRBJ2-1, with 12 bases lining up with TRBD2. Trimming took 5 bases from V and 8 from J; bases not matched to a gene: 7. Germline CDR1 and CDR2: DFQATT and SNEGSKA (reference sequence). There are 14 residues in the CDR3. This CDR3 reads CSARLAGVEDEQFF. The CDR3 DNA is TGCAGTGCTCGACTAGCGGGAGTTGAGGATGAGCAGTTCTTC.

The chain has TRBV9 and TRBJ2-5; D is ambiguous. CDR3 size: 16 residues. The germline CDR1 and CDR2 sequences are SGDLS and YYNGEE. Trimming cost V 0 bases and J 2 bases, with 14 bases left between them. The CDR3 region has the DNA TGTGCCAGCAGCGTAGGGGGTCACTACCTACAAGAGACCCAGTACTTC. As protein: CASSVGGHYLQETQYF.

This clonotype was seen more than once but under ten times. This clone may be a read error of a much larger clone one base away. The V gene is TRBV7-2, the J gene TRBJ1-1; D is ambiguous. The CDR3 is made up of 13 amino acids. V lost 5 bases and J lost 1, with 8 bases in between. CDR1 is SGHTA, CDR2 FQGNSA, per germline. The CDR3 DNA follows: TGTGCCAGCAGCGTGCAGCCGAACACTGAAGCTTTCTTT. This sequence encodes CASSVQPNTEAFF.

The chain combines TRBV20-1 with TRBJ2-1; D may be TRBD1 (6 bases). Trimming shortened V by 1 base and J by 8 bases, and 15 bases separated the two germline ends. The CDR3 has 14 amino acids. Germline CDR1 DFQATT, CDR2 SNEGSKA (reference sequence). CDR3 DNA: TGCAGTGCTAGAGTAAAACCAGGGGACGATGAGCAGTTCTTC. As protein: CSARVKPGDDEQFF.

V usage is TRBV7-2 and J usage is TRBJ2-5; D is perhaps TRBD1 (5 bases). Germline V gives CDR1 SGHTA, CDR2 FQGNSA. V lost 6 bases to trimming and J lost 5 bases, with 13 bases between them. There are 13 residues in the CDR3. The CDR3 DNA sequence: TGTGCCAGCAGTTCAGGGTTGGTGGAGACCCAGTACTTC. Translated, it gives CASSSGLVETQYF.

The table lists this clonotype with a few counts. In DNA, the CDR3 is TGTGCCAGCAGCTCTGGACCGACGACGCGGCCCTATGGCTACACCTTC. Translated: CASSSGPTTRPYGYTF. The rearrangement links TRBV7-2 to TRBJ1-2; the D is unclear. CDR1 is SGHTA and CDR2 is FQGNSA in the germline V gene. The V end was cut by 4 bases, the J end by 4 bases, with 19 bases between. This CDR3 spans 16 amino acids.

This clonotype has just a few counts. This rearrangement joins TRBV28 to TRBJ2-7; no clear D gene. Germline V gene sequence: CDR1 MDHEN, CDR2 SYDVKM. The CDR3 runs 12 residues. With 5 bases removed from V and 10 bases from J, the gap between germline ends came to 15 bases. The CDR3 DNA is TGTGCCAGCAGTCCTAGAATGGAAGCCCAGTACTTC. This sequence encodes CASSPRMEAQYF.

As concerns this clonotype: A read error is possible here, since a much larger clone lies one base away. The V call is TRBV7-9, the J call TRBJ1-3; no reliable D call. V was pared by 5 bases and J by 4 bases, with 12 bases between. Germline V gene sequence: CDR1 SEHNR, CDR2 FQNEAQ (reference sequence). This CDR3 spans 14 amino acids. CDR3 sequence (DNA): TGTGCCAGCAGCACTGCAGTTGTCGGAAACACCATATATTTT. Translation: CASSTAVVGNTIYF. The variable domain in full, completed from reference TRBV7-9 and TRBJ1-3, reads DTGVSQNPRHKITKRGQNVTFRCDPISEHNRLYWYRQTLGQGPEFLTYFQNEAQLEKSRLLSDRFSAERPKGSFSTLEIQRTEQGDSAMYLCASSTAVVGNTIYFGEGSWLTVV.

The chain joins TRBV12-3 or TRBV12-4 to TRBJ2-5, with D perhaps assigned TRBD1 or TRBD2 (7 bases each). The CDR3 loop spans 13 amino acids. The germline V and J ends were trimmed by 7 bases and 11 bases, with 20 bases remaining between them. The CDR3: CASTQGGFDEQYF. The CDR3 nucleotides are TGTGCCAGCACCCAGGGGGGGTTCGATGAGCAGTACTTC.

This clonotype was found once. The chain employs TRBV7-3 and TRBJ1-1; unclear D gene. Per germline, CDR1 SGHTA and CDR2 FQGTGA. Trimming removed 5 bases from V and 3 bases from J, with 13 bases in between. The CDR3 contains 14 residues. For the CDR3, the DNA is TGTGCCAGCAGCGGTAAGGCCAGATACACTGAAGCTTTCTTT. It translates to CASSGKARYTEAFF.

The chain combines TRBV9 with TRBJ2-5, with 8 bases fitting TRBD2. Germline V gives CDR1 SGDLS, CDR2 YYNGEE. This CDR3 has 13 residues. The trim removed 4 bases at V and 11 bases at J, leaving 10 bases unmatched. The CDR3, as DNA: TGTGCCAGCAGCCCGGGAGGGCAGGGAGGGCAGTACTTC. Its translation is CASSPGGQGGQYF. The complete variable domain, with remaining parts taken from reference TRBV9 and TRBJ2-5, reads DSGVTQTPKHLITATGQRVTLRCSPRSGDLSVYWYQQSLDQGLQFLIQYYNGEERAKGNILERFSAQQFPDLHSELNLSSLELGDSALYFCASSPGGQGGQYFGPGTRLLVL.

This chain connects TRBV29-1 to TRBJ2-5; D is undetermined. The CDR3 is made up of 11 amino acids. V gave up 5 bases and J gave up 5 bases, with 9 bases separating them. From germline, CDR1 is SQVTM and CDR2 ANQGSEA. In DNA form, the CDR3 reads TGCAGCGTTAAACCCTGGGAGACCCAGTACTTC. It is translated as CSVKPWETQYF.

In its sample, this clonotype was seen many times. The V gene is TRBV21-1, the J gene TRBJ2-3; TRBD1, as called in the table, went unchecked against the DNA. TRBV21-1 is a pseudogene. The CDR3 sequence is 15 residues long. Here the CDR3 reads CASRSNTGPTDTQYF. CDR3 coding DNA: TGTGCCAGCAGAAGCAATACAGGGCCCACAGATACGCAGTATTTT.

CDR3 protein: CSAKNSGGYNEQFF. The CDR3 nucleotides read TGCAGTGCGAAAAATAGCGGGGGTTACAATGAGCAGTTCTTC. The rearrangement links TRBV20-1 to TRBJ2-1; 9 bases line up with TRBD2. The length of the CDR3 is 14 residues. V was clipped by 6 bases and J by 4 bases; unmatched bases: 7. Looked up from germline, CDR1 is DFQATT and CDR2 is SNEGSKA (reference sequence).

The rearrangement links TRBV6-5 to TRBJ2-3; D possibly corresponds to TRBD1 (6 bases). CDR3 size: 18 residues. V lost 0 bases and J lost 0, with 16 bases in between. The germline CDR1 and CDR2 sequences are MNHEY and SVGAGI. This CDR3 reads CASSYSVGHRISTDTQYF. The CDR3 nucleotides are TGTGCCAGCAGTTACTCGGTGGGACACCGAATAAGCACAGATACGCAGTATTTT.

This clonotype was counted ten times or more. The J gene is TRBJ1-2, the V gene TRBV28; unclear D gene. Germline values: CDR1 MDHEN, CDR2 SYDVKM. Trimming took off 5 bases at V and 3 bases at J, with 16 bases between the two ends. The CDR3 sequence is 15 residues long. The CDR3 region has the DNA TGTGCCAGCAGTCACTATGCCCAGAGTGACTATGGCTACACCTTC. It is translated as CASSHYAQSDYGYTF.

About this clonotype itself: This may arise from a read error, as a much more abundant clone is one base away. The V call is TRBV29-1, the J call TRBJ2-1; 10 bases agree with TRBD1. Germline V lookup: CDR1 SQVTM, CDR2 ANQGSEA. V lost 7 bases to trimming and J lost 4 bases; unmatched junction nucleotides: 7. The CDR3 loop spans 14 amino acids. The CDR3 DNA reads as TGCAGCGCCAGAGTGGGACAGGGGTACAATGAGCAGTTCTTC. As protein: CSARVGQGYNEQFF.

This clonotype turned up a few times. V and J are TRBV27 and TRBJ1-6; no definite D call. This CDR3 comprises 13 residues. Germline V gives CDR1 MNHEY, CDR2 SMNVEV (reference sequence). Trimming cost V 10 bases and J 8 bases, with 15 bases left between them. The CDR3 nucleotides read TGTGCCACTTCCTTTGGGGAGCATTCACCCCTCCACTTT. This gives the protein CATSFGEHSPLHF.

In this sample, this clonotype turned up a few times. The CDR3, as DNA: TGTGCCAGCACCCCGGGACTAGCTAGTCAAGAGACCCAGTACTTC. This encodes CASTPGLASQETQYF. The chain uses TRBV12-3 or TRBV12-4 and TRBJ2-5; the match to TRBD2 covers 9 bases. Trimming cost V 7 bases and J 2 bases; bases outside gene matches: 8. The CDR3 is made up of 15 amino acids.

This clonotype was counted a few times. V gene TRBV7-9 combines with J gene TRBJ1-5, with 7 bases matching TRBD1. The germline V gene encodes CDR1 SEHNR and CDR2 FQNEAQ (reference sequence). With V trimmed by 4 bases and J by 4 bases, 4 bases remained unmatched. The CDR3 runs 14 residues. In DNA, the CDR3 is TGTGCCAGCAGCTCCCGGGACAGTAATCAGCCCCAGCATTTT. Its translation is CASSSRDSNQPQHF.

The chain is built from TRBV20-1 and TRBJ2-1; possibly TRBD2 for D (6 bases). Deletions cut 0 bases from V and 5 bases from J, with 11 bases between. Germline lookup yields CDR1 DFQATT and CDR2 SNEGSKA (reference sequence). The CDR3 runs 14 residues. The CDR3 reads CSARDRGVHNEQFF. CDR3 DNA: TGCAGTGCTAGAGATCGCGGGGTCCACAATGAGCAGTTCTTC.

This clonotype was seen more than once but under ten times. V usage is TRBV27 and J usage is TRBJ2-1, with a possible D match to TRBD2 (5 bases). The CDR3 is 14 amino acids. Between the trimmed V and J ends, which lost 10 bases and 0 bases, there was a span of 13 bases. Per the germline V gene, CDR1 is MNHEY and CDR2 is SMNVEV (reference sequence). CDR3 coding DNA: TGTGCCACCAAGGACTTGAGCTCCTACAATGAGCAGTTCTTC. This sequence encodes CATKDLSSYNEQFF.

The chain employs TRBV28 and TRBJ2-1, with D possibly TRBD2 on 5 matching bases. CDR3 length equals 16 residues. In germline, CDR1 is MDHEN, CDR2 SYDVKM. V was cut by 4 bases and J by 4 bases, with 17 bases left in between. DNA for the CDR3: TGTGCCAGCAGTTCGATCTTTATGGACTCGTACAATGAGCAGTTCTTC. Translated, it gives CASSSIFMDSYNEQFF.